These 21 T cell receptor beta chains originate from one sample sequenced in a study of blood T cell repertoires in COVID-19. Using immunoSEQ multiplex PCR, the repertoire was profiled, and TCRdb retains in-frame clones only, with some absent. The table records 300,000 or so clones, approximately 90% of them present only once. The sequencing sample was made of peripheral blood. The receptors shown here come from a woman aged 35 to 49 with acute or convalescent COVID-19.

The CDR3 loop is CASMPIGQFHGYTF. CDR3 in DNA: TGTGCCAGCATGCCAATCGGACAATTTCACGGCTACACCTTC. The chain recombines TRBV3-1 (or the pseudogene TRBV3-2) with TRBJ1-2, with D tentatively TRBD1 (5 bases). Trimming took 7 bases from V and 8 from J, leaving 20 bases between them. CDR1 LGHDT and CDR2 YNNKEL come from the germline V gene (reference sequence). This CDR3 is built from 14 residues.

The chain joins TRBV24-1 to TRBJ1-2; D possibly corresponds to TRBD1 (6 bases). CDR1 is KGHDR and CDR2 is SFDVKD in the germline V gene. This CDR3 has 14 residues. Trimming shortened V by 4 bases and J by 7 bases, and 15 bases separated the two germline ends. CDR3 DNA sequence: TGTGCCACCAGTGACCTTAACAGGGTTTCTGGCTACACCTTC. Its protein is CATSDLNRVSGYTF.

This chain connects TRBV25-1 to TRBJ2-2; 7 bases map to TRBD1. The length of the CDR3 is 14 residues. CDR1 is MGHDK and CDR2 is SYGVNS in the germline V gene. Trimming cost V 6 bases and J 0 bases; bases outside gene matches: 1. The CDR3 reads CASRGQTNTGELFF. In nucleotides, the CDR3 is TGTGCCAGCAGGGGACAGACGAACACCGGGGAGCTGTTTTTT.

Only a few counts were recorded for this clone. The gene calls are TRBV5-6 and TRBJ1-6; D might be TRBD1 (5 bases). V was pared by 4 bases and J by 6 bases, with 14 bases between. Per germline, CDR1 SGHDT and CDR2 YYEEEE. The CDR3 has 15 amino acids. CDR3 region: CASSLGQGSNSPLHF. In nucleotides, the CDR3 is TGTGCCAGCAGCCTCGGGCAGGGTTCTAATTCACCCCTCCACTTT.

The CDR3 spells CASNLGRGIYSGNTIYF. CDR3 coding DNA: TGTGCCAGCAATCTGGGCCGGGGTATTTACTCTGGAAACACCATATATTTT. The V gene is TRBV2, the J gene TRBJ1-3; no definite D call. The CDR3 is 17 residues long. Germline lookup yields CDR1 SNHLY and CDR2 FYNNEI. V shed 7 bases and J shed 0 bases, with 19 bases lying between them. Combining the CDR3 with reference TRBV2 and TRBJ1-3 gives the whole variable domain EPEVTQTPSHQVTQMGQEVILRCVPISNHLYFYWYRQILGQKVEFLVSFYNNEISEKSEIFDDQFSVERPDGSNFTLKIRSTKLEDSAMYFCASNLGRGIYSGNTIYFGEGSWLTVV.

This chain connects TRBV6-5 to TRBJ2-1; TRBD2 aligns across 14 bases. This CDR3 contains 15 residues. CDR1 is MNHEY, CDR2 SVGAGI, per germline. Unmatched junction bases numbered 5, after V lost 5 bases and J lost 8 bases. DNA of the CDR3: TGTGCCAGCAGTCCCGGACTAGCGGGGGGACATGAGCAGTTCTTC. Protein product: CASSPGLAGGHEQFF.

The genes are TRBV19 and TRBJ2-2; unclear D gene. Germline CDR1 LNHDA, CDR2 SQIVND (reference sequence). The CDR3 spans 12 residues. Trimming pared 8 bases from V and 6 bases from J, leaving 10 bases between. This CDR3 is CASQLIAGELFF. Written as DNA, the CDR3 is TGTGCCAGTCAGTTAATTGCCGGGGAGCTGTTTTTT.

In this sample, this clone turned up once. This chain joins TRBV7-9 and TRBJ1-2; 8 bases are shared with TRBD1. The CDR3 loop spans 13 amino acids. With 5 bases clipped from V and 4 bases from J, the junction kept 3 bases outside the gene matches. Germline CDR1 is SEHNR and CDR2 is FQNEAQ (reference sequence). The CDR3 reads CASSGTGRYGYTF. For the CDR3, the DNA is TGTGCCAGCAGCGGGACAGGCCGCTATGGCTACACCTTC.

The chain links TRBV23-1 to TRBJ2-7; TRBD1 agrees at 9 bases. TRBV23-1 is annotated as an ORF whose role is uncertain. The CDR3 contains 17 residues. The J segment lost 2 bases and the V segment lost 0 bases, leaving 8 bases of the junction unmatched. CDR3 nucleotides: TGCGCCAGCAGTCAATCCGGGACAGGGCCGCTACCCTACGAGCAGTACGTC. This codes for CASSQSGTGPLPYEQYV.

The chain carries TRBV5-1 and TRBJ2-1; TRBD1 aligns across 8 bases. The V gene end was trimmed by 3 bases and the J gene end by 3 bases; junction bases not matched to a gene: 2. Germline V gene data show CDR1 as SGHRS and CDR2 as YFSETQ. CDR3 length: 14 amino acids. The CDR3: CASSYGQGYNEQFF. The CDR3 DNA reads as TGCGCCAGCAGCTACGGACAGGGCTACAATGAGCAGTTCTTC.

This clone was detected only once. The CDR3: CASSESGAGGLYEQFF. The CDR3 DNA sequence: TGCGCCAGCAGTGAGTCAGGAGCGGGGGGGCTGTATGAGCAGTTCTTC. V gene TRBV10-1 combines with J gene TRBJ2-1; 10 bases fit TRBD2. Trimming took 0 bases from V and 8 from J; bases not matched to a gene: 7. Germline V gives CDR1 WNHNN, CDR2 SYGVQD (reference sequence). The CDR3 spans 16 residues.

To note about this clone: The sample holds other DNA sequences that translate to the same CDR3. The V gene is TRBV5-1, the J gene TRBJ1-2; D gene uncertain. Between the trimmed V and J ends, which lost 0 bases and 0 bases, there was a span of 6 bases. This CDR3 has 14 residues. CDR1 and CDR2 (germline): SGHRS, YFSETQ. The CDR3 sequence: CASSLDRANYGYTF. CDR3 sequence (DNA): TGCGCCAGCAGCTTGGACAGAGCTAACTATGGCTACACCTTC.

CDR3: CASSQGVPDRPGNTIYF. The CDR3 DNA is TGCGCCAGCAGCCAAGGAGTTCCCGACAGGCCTGGAAACACCATATATTTT. The chain employs TRBV4-1 and TRBJ1-3; possibly TRBD1 for D (6 bases). V lost 1 base and J lost 2, with 15 bases in between. This CDR3 comprises 17 residues. Germline values: CDR1 MGHRA, CDR2 YSYEKL.

The chain carries TRBV6-4 and TRBJ1-1; D might be TRBD1 (5 bases). CDR3 length: 14 residues. V was shortened by 4 bases and J by 1 base, with 10 bases between the two germline ends. The germline V gene encodes CDR1 MRHNA and CDR2 SNTAGT. CDR3 sequence (DNA): TGTGCCAGCAGTGCTGATGACAGGAACACTGAAGCTTTCTTT. Residues: CASSADDRNTEAFF.

The rearrangement links TRBV5-4 to TRBJ1-5; the match to TRBD1 covers 7 bases. The germline gives CDR1 SGHNT, CDR2 YYREEE (reference sequence). The CDR3 has 15 residues. V gave up 0 bases and J gave up 4 bases; unmatched junction bases: 4. The CDR3 DNA reads as TGTGCCAGCAGCTTGGCCGGGACAGTTAATCAGCCCCAGCATTTT. Translation: CASSLAGTVNQPQHF.

This sequence joins TRBV27 and TRBJ1-6; 7 positions match TRBD1. J was trimmed by 6 bases and V by 7 bases; bases with no gene match: 12. CDR3 length equals 16 residues. The germline V gene has CDR1 MNHEY and CDR2 SMNVEV (reference sequence). CDR3 bases: TGTGCCAGCACCCCCTCCGGGCCAGGGGGTAATTCACCCCTCCACTTT. Residues: CASTPSGPGGNSPLHF.

This chain joins TRBV19 and TRBJ1-3; D might be TRBD1 (6 bases). The germline gives CDR1 LNHDA, CDR2 SQIVND (reference sequence). With 4 bases removed from V and 4 bases from J, the gap between germline ends came to 11 bases. The CDR3 covers 14 residues. CDR3 nucleotide sequence: TGTGCCAGTAGTAGGACAGCTCCCGGAAACACCATATATTTT. It specifies CASSRTAPGNTIYF.

This chain links TRBV7-3 with TRBJ1-6, with 7 bases aligning to TRBD1. The CDR3 is 13 amino acids. After removal of 5 bases from V and 7 bases from J, the junction contained 2 bases not matched to a gene. Germline loops: CDR1 SGHTA, CDR2 FQGTGA. The CDR3 sequence: CASSPGGNSPLHF. DNA of the CDR3: TGTGCCAGCAGCCCAGGGGGGAATTCACCCCTCCACTTT.

The chain couples TRBV7-6 to TRBJ2-5, with D tentatively TRBD2 (6 bases). CDR1 is SGHVS, CDR2 FNYEAQ, per germline. V was clipped by 7 bases and J by 2 bases, with 11 bases between them. The CDR3 runs to 13 residues. CDR3 DNA sequence: TGTGCCAGCACCCAGGAGGGTCAAGAGACCCAGTACTTC. Its protein product is CASTQEGQETQYF. Variable domain in full (rest from reference TRBV7-6 and TRBJ2-5): GAGVSQSPRYKVTKRGQDVALRCDPISGHVSLYWYRQALGQGPEFLTYFNYEAQQDKSGLPNDRFSAERPEGSISTLTIQRTEQRDSAMYRCASTQEGQETQYFGPGTRLLVL.

This clone was seen a handful of times. The DNA for the CDR3 is TGTGCCAGCTCACCTATCGGACAGGGGGTAGGCACTGAAGCTTTCTTT. It translates to CASSPIGQGVGTEAFF. This chain links TRBV18 with TRBJ1-1; 10 bases are a match to TRBD1. CDR1 and CDR2 (germline): KGHSH, LQKENI. The length of the CDR3 is 16 residues. V lost 3 bases and J lost 4; bases outside the gene matches: 8.

This rearrangement joins TRBV6-1 to TRBJ2-7; no clear D. The CDR3 spans 13 residues. V was pared by 2 bases and J by 4 bases, with 9 bases between. CDR1 is MNHNS, CDR2 SASEGT, per germline. This chain's CDR3 is CASSEYAAYEQYV. CDR3 bases: TGTGCCAGCAGTGAATATGCGGCTTACGAGCAGTACGTC.